This T cell receptor beta chain was observed in a study of T cells in Graves' hyperthyroidism and ophthalmopathy. This clonotype was counted at least ten times. There were TCR beta CDR3 regions amplified from RNA transcripts. Primed by the HTBI set, a first-round RT-PCR was run on the TCR CDR3. Via MiXCR, TCRdb re-called the multiplex PCR reads, giving one row per CDR3 protein. Here the sample spans a few hundred thousand distinct CDR3 sequences, around 16% being singletons. Sequenced material: blood. The receptor was isolated from a woman between 18 and 29 years old with Graves' hyperthyroidism that later progressed to Graves' ophthalmopathy.

This chain's CDR3 is CASSVTPNYGYTF. In nucleotides, the CDR3 is TGTGCCAGCAGCGTAACGCCTAACTATGGCTACACCTTC. The chain employs TRBV9 and TRBJ1-2, with D unclear. V was cut by 1 base and J by 0 bases, with 4 bases left in between. This CDR3 comprises 13 residues. The germline V gene has CDR1 SGDLS and CDR2 YYNGEE.